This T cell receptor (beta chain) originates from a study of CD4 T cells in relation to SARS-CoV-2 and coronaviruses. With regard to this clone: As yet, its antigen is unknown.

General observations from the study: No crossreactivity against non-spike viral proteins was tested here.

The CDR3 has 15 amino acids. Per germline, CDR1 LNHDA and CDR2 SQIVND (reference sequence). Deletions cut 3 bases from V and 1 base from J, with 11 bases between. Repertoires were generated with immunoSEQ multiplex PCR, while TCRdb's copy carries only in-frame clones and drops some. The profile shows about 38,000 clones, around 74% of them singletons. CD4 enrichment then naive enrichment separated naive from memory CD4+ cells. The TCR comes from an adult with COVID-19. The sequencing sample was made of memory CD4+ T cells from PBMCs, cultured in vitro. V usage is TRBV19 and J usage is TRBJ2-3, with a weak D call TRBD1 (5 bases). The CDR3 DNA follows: TGTGCCAGTAGTATCGCAGGGTTCGGCACAGATACGCAGTATTTT. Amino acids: CASSIAGFGTDTQYF. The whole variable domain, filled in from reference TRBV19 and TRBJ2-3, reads DGGITQSPKYLFRKEGQNVTLSCEQNLNHDAMYWYRQDPGQGLRLIYYSQIVNDFQKGDIAEGYSVSREKKESFPLTVTSAQKNPTAFYLCASSIAGFGTDTQYFGPGTRLTVL.